This entry features one TCR beta chain sequence. Its antigen is unknown. These data originate in a study of cytomegalovirus exposure and HLA in healthy donors. About the study: Earlier work reported 100 million or so unique TCR beta sequences from 150 million to 200 million T cells. About 80 million unique TCR sequences came from HLA-typed donors in an early release.

Study-wide results and limits: In a later analysis, a genetic analysis reported fewer productive-TCR N-insertions in an Asian-associated ancestry cluster than the cohort average.

PCR used 60 Vbeta primers and 13 Jbeta primers. The protocol was immunoSEQ multiplex PCR, while the TCRdb copy is restricted to in-frame clones and leaves out a portion. The sample yields roughly 45,000 clones, about 80% seen once. Sequencing was done on a sample of PBMCs. The sequence was obtained from a man aged 25 to 45 in good health and CMV-seronegative.

This CDR3 reads CASSFGTGNGYTF. The CDR3 DNA reads TGTGCCAGCAGCTTTGGGACAGGGAATGGCTACACCTTC. This rearrangement joins TRBV7-2 to TRBJ1-2; 9 bases line up with TRBD1. The CDR3 extends over 13 amino acids. J gave up 6 bases and V 3 bases, and 2 bases lay outside the gene matches. CDR1 is SGHTA and CDR2 is FQGNSA in the germline V gene. The entire variable domain, with the rest obtained from reference TRBV7-2 and TRBJ1-2, is as follows: GAGVSQSPSNKVTEKGKDVELRCDPISGHTALYWYRQSLGQGLEFLIYFQGNSAPDKSGLPSDRFSAERTGGSVSTLTIQRTQQEDSAVYLCASSFGTGNGYTFGSGTRLTVV.